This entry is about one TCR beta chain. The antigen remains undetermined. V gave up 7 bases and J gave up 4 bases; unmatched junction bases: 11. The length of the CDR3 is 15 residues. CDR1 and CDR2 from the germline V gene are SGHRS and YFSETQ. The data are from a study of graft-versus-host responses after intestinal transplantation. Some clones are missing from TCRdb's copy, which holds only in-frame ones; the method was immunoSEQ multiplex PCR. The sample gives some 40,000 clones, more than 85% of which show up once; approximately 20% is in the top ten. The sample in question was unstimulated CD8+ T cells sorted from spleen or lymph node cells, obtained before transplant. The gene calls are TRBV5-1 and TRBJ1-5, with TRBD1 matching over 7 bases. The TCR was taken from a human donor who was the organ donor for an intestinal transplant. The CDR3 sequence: CASGPTGNVNQPQHF. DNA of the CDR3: TGCGCCAGCGGCCCGACAGGGAACGTTAATCAGCCCCAGCATTTT. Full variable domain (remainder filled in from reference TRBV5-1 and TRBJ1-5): KAGVTQTPRYLIKTRGQQVTLSCSPISGHRSVSWYQQTPGQGLQFLFEYFSETQRNKGNFPGRFSGRQFSNSRSEMNVSTLELGDSALYLCASGPTGNVNQPQHFGDGTRLSIL.